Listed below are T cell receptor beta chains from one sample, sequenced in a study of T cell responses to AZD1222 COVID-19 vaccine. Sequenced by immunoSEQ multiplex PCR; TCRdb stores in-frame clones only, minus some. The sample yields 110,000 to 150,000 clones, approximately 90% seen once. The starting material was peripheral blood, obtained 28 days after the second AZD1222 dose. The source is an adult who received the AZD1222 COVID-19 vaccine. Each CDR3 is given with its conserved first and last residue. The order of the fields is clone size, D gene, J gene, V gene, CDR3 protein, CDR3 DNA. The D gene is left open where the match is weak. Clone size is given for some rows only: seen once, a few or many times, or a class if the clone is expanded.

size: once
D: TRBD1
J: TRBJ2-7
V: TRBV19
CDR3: CASSDMGTGAYEQYF
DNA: TGTGCCAGTAGTGATATGGGGACAGGGGCCTACGAGCAGTACTTC

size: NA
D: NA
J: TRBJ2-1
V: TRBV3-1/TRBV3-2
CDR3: CASSQERPWQGSYNEQFF
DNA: TGTGCCAGCAGCCAAGAACGTCCGTGGCAGGGTAGCTACAATGAGCAGTTCTTC

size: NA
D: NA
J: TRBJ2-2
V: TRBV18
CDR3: CASSLLGNANTGELFF
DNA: TGTGCCAGCTCACTTTTGGGCAACGCGAACACCGGGGAGCTGTTTTTT

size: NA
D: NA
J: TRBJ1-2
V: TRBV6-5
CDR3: CASSRHGGDDYTF
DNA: TGTGCCAGCAGTCGACACGGAGGAGATGACTACACCTTC

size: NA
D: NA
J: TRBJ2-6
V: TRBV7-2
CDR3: CASSLEGWSDSGANVLTF
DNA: TGTGCCAGCAGCTTAGAGGGCTGGTCGGACTCTGGGGCCAACGTCCTGACTTTC

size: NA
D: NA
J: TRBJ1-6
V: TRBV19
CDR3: CASSTNRDSPLHF
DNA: TGTGCCAGTAGTACAAACAGAGATTCACCCCTCCACTTT

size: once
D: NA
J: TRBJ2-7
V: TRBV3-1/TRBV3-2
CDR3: CASSQRVGRNYEQYF
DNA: TGTGCCAGCAGCCAACGGGTTGGACGAAACTACGAGCAGTACTTC

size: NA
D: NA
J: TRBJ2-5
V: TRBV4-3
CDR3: CASSQDRRETQYF
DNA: TGCGCCAGCAGCCAAGACAGAAGGGAGACCCAGTACTTC

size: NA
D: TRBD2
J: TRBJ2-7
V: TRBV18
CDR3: CASSQTLAGTYEQYF
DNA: TGTGCCAGCTCACAGACCCTAGCGGGGACCTACGAGCAGTACTTC

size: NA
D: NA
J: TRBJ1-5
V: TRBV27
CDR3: CASSLRGDYSNQPQHF
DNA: TGTGCCAGCAGTTTAAGGGGGGATTATAGCAATCAGCCCCAGCATTTT

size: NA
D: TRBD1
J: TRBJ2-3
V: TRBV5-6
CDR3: CASSPGQVGVDTQYF
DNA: TGTGCCAGCAGCCCGGGACAGGTAGGGGTAGATACGCAGTATTTT

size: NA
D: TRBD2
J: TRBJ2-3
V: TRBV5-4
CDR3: CASSSGGLAGYTQYF
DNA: TGTGCCAGCAGCTCGGGGGGACTAGCGGGGTATACGCAGTATTTT

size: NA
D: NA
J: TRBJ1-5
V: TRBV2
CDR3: CASSEGQVYPQHF
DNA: TGTGCCAGCAGTGAAGGACAAGTTTACCCCCAGCATTTT

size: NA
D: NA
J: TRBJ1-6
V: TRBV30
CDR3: CAWRSWGGGGDSPLHF
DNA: TGTGCCTGGAGAAGTTGGGGTGGCGGGGGTGATTCACCCCTCCACTTT

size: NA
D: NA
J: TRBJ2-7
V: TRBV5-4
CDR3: CASSFSGKVNHEQYF
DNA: TGTGCCAGCAGCTTCTCCGGGAAAGTTAACCACGAGCAGTACTTC

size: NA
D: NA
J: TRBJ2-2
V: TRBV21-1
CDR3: CASSKVSGTGGRLNTGELFF
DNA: TGTGCCAGCAGCAAAGTTTCCGGGACAGGGGGTCGGCTGAACACCGGGGAGCTGTTTTTT

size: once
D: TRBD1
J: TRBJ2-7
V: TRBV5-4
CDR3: CASSSSTGSYEQYF
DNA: TGTGCCAGCAGCTCCTCGACAGGGTCGTACGAGCAGTACTTC

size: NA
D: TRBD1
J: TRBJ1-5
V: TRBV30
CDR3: CAWSAPGQLIHSNQPQHF
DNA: TGTGCCTGGAGTGCGCCGGGACAGCTCATTCATAGCAATCAGCCCCAGCATTTT

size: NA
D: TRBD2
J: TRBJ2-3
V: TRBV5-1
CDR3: CASSFSGGRGDTQYF
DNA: TGCGCCAGCAGCTTTAGCGGGGGCCGAGGAGATACGCAGTATTTT

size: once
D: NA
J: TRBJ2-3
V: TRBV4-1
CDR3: CASSQGGSSTDTQYF
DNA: TGCGCCAGCAGCCAAGGCGGTTCTAGCACAGATACGCAGTATTTT

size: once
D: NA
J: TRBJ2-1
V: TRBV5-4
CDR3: CASSTPPQGLGHNEQFF
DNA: TGTGCCAGCAGCACCCCCCCACAGGGTTTAGGTCACAATGAGCAGTTCTTC

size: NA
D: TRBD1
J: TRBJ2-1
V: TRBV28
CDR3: CASSLFGQGGYNEQFF
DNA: TGTGCCAGCAGTTTATTCGGACAGGGCGGCTACAATGAGCAGTTCTTC

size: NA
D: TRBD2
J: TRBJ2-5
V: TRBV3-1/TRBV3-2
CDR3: CASSPWTSGKETQYF
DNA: TGTGCCAGCAGCCCCTGGACTAGCGGGAAAGAGACCCAGTACTTC

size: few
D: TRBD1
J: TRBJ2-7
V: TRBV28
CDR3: CASRAGTGPYEQYF
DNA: TGTGCCAGCAGGGCCGGGACAGGACCCTACGAGCAGTACTTC

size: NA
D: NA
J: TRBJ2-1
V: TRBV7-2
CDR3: CASSLARGSYNEQFF
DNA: TGTGCCAGCAGCTTAGCGAGGGGCTCCTACAATGAGCAGTTCTTC

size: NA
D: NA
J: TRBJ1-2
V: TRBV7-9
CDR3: CASSQGDFPLGDGYTF
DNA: TGTGCCAGCAGCCAAGGGGACTTTCCGCTAGGGGATGGCTACACCTTC

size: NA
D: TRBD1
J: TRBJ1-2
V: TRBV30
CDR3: CAWTDRDIGYTF
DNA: TGTGCCTGGACGGACAGGGATATAGGCTACACCTTC

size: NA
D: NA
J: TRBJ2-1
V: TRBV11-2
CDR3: CASSLELVRTAEQFF
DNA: TGTGCCAGCAGCTTAGAACTAGTTCGTACCGCTGAGCAGTTCTTC

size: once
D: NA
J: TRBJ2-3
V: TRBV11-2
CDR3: CASSSLRGARSDTQYF
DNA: TGTGCCAGCAGCTCCCTGCGTGGGGCCAGATCGGATACGCAGTATTTT

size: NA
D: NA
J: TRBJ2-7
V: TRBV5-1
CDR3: CASSWRDSGNEQYF
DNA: TGCGCCAGCAGCTGGCGGGACAGTGGGAACGAGCAGTACTTC

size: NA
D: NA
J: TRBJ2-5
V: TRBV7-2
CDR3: CASSRALGPGETQYF
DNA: TGTGCCAGCAGCCGCGCGCTGGGGCCTGGGGAGACCCAGTACTTC

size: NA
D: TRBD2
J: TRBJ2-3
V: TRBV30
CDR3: CAGTGLAGGEWDTQYF
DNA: TGTGCCGGGACGGGACTAGCGGGAGGGGAATGGGATACGCAGTATTTT

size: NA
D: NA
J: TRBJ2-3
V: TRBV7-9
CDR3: CASSLSLLNTQYF
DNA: TGTGCCAGCAGCTTATCTTTACTTAATACGCAGTATTTT

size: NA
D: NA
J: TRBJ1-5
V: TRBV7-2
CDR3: CASSSEGSGGQPQHF
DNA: TGTGCCAGCAGCTCAGAGGGATCCGGGGGACAGCCCCAGCATTTT

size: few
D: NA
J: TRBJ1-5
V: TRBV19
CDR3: CASSQDGYQPQHF
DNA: TGTGCCAGTAGTCAGGACGGCTATCAGCCCCAGCATTTT

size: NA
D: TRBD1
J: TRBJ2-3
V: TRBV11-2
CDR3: CASRPGQGIDTQYF
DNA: TGTGCCAGCAGACCGGGACAGGGAATAGATACGCAGTATTTT

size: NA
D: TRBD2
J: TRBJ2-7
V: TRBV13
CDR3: CASKLAGRHEQYF
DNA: TGTGCCAGCAAGCTAGCGGGACGCCACGAGCAGTACTTC

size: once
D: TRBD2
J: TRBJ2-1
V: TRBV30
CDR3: CAWSLEVAGGSYNEQFF
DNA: TGTGCCTGGAGTTTGGAGGTAGCGGGAGGGTCTTACAATGAGCAGTTCTTC

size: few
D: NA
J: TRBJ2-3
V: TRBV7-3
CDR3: CASSLSTDTQYF
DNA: TGTGCCAGCAGCCTCAGCACAGATACGCAGTATTTT

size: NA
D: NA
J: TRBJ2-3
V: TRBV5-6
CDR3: CASSSWNTDTQYF
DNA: TGTGCCAGCAGTTCGTGGAACACAGATACGCAGTATTTT

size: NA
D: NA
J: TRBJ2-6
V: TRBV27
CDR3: CASSLRVASGPGSGANVLTF
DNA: TGTGCCAGCAGTTTACGCGTGGCTTCAGGCCCAGGCTCTGGGGCCAACGTCCTGACTTTC

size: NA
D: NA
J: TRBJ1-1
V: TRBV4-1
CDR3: CASSRNGLMNTEAFF
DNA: TGCGCCAGCAGCCGTAACGGGCTAATGAACACTGAAGCTTTCTTT

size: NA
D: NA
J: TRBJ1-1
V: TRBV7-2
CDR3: CASSLVPPSGNNPNTEAFF
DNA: TGTGCCAGCAGCTTAGTCCCTCCCTCAGGGAACAATCCGAACACTGAAGCTTTCTTT

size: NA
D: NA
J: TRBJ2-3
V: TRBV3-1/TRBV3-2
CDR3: CASSHRASADTQYF
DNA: TGTGCCAGCAGCCACAGGGCAAGCGCAGATACGCAGTATTTT

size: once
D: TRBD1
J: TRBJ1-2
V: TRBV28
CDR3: CSTTPGQGFWEGYGYTF
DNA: TGTAGTACGACACCGGGACAGGGTTTTTGGGAGGGCTATGGCTACACCTTC

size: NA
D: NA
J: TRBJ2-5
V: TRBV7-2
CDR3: CASSSGTRGTQYF
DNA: TGTGCCAGCAGCTCGGGGACTCGGGGGACCCAGTACTTC

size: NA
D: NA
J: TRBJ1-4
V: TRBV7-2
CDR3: CASRTMTVPNEKLFF
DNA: TGTGCCAGCAGGACGATGACAGTCCCGAATGAAAAACTGTTTTTT

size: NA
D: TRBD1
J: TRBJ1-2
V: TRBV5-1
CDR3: CASSLAGGYGYTF
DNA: TGCGCCAGCAGCTTGGCAGGGGGCTATGGCTACACCTTC

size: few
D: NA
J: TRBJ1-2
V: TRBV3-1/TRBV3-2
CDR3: CASSQEDISGYTF
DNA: TGTGCCAGCAGCCAAGAAGATATAAGCGGCTACACCTTC

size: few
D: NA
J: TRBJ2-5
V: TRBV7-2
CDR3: CASSFNSGEETQYF
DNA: TGTGCCAGCAGCTTCAACTCAGGGGAGGAGACCCAGTACTTC

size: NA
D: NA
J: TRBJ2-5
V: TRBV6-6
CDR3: CASSGQGGETQYF
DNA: TGTGCCAGCAGTGGACAGGGAGGGGAGACCCAGTACTTC

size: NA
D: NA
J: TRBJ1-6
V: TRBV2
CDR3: CASNYHNSPLHF
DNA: TGTGCCAGCAACTATCATAATTCACCCCTCCACTTT

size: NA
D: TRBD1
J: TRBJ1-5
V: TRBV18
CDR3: CASSPPSDRGNQPQHF
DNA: TGTGCCAGCTCACCACCTAGCGACAGGGGCAATCAGCCCCAGCATTTT

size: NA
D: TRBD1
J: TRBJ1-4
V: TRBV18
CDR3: CASSPGGQVTKLFF
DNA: TGTGCCAGCTCACCGGGGGGACAGGTGACGAAACTGTTTTTT

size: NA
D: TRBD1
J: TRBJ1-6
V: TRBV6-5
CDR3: CASRRPGQGYSPLHF
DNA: TGTGCCAGCAGGAGACCGGGACAGGGTTATTCACCCCTCCACTTT

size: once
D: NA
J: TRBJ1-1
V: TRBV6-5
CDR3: CASSYRGVNTEAFF
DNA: TGTGCCAGCAGTTATCGAGGAGTGAACACTGAAGCTTTCTTT

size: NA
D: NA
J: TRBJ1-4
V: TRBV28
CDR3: CAAEETGKATNEKLFF
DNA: TGTGCCGCAGAAGAAACGGGGAAGGCAACTAATGAAAAACTGTTTTTT